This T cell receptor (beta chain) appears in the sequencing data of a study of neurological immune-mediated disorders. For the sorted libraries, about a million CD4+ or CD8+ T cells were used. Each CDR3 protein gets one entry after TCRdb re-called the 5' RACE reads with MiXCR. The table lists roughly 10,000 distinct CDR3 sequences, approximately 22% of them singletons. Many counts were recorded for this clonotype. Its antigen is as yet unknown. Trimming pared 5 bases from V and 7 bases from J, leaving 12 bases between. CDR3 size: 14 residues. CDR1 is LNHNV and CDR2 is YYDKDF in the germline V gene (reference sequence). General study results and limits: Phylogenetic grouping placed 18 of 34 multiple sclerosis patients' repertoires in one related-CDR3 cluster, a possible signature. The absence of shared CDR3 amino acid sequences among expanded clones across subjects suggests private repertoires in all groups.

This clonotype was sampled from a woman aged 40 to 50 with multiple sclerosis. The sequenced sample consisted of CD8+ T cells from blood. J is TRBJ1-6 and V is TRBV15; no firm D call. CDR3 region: CATSDRVYNSPLHF. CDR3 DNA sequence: TGTGCCACCAGCGACCGGGTTTACAATTCACCCCTCCACTTT.